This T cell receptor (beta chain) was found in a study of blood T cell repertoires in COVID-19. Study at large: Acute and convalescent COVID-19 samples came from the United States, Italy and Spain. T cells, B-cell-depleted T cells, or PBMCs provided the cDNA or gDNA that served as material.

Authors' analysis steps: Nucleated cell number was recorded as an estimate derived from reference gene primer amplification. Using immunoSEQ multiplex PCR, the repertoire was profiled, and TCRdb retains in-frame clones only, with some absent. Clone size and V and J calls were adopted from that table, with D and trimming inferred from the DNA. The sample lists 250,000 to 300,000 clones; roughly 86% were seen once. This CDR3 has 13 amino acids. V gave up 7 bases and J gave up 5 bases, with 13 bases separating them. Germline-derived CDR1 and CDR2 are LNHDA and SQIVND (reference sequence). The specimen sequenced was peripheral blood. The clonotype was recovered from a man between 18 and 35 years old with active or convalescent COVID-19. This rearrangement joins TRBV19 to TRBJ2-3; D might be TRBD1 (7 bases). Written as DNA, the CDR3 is TGTGCCAGTAATAGACAGGGAGGAGATACGCAGTATTTT. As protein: CASNRQGGDTQYF.